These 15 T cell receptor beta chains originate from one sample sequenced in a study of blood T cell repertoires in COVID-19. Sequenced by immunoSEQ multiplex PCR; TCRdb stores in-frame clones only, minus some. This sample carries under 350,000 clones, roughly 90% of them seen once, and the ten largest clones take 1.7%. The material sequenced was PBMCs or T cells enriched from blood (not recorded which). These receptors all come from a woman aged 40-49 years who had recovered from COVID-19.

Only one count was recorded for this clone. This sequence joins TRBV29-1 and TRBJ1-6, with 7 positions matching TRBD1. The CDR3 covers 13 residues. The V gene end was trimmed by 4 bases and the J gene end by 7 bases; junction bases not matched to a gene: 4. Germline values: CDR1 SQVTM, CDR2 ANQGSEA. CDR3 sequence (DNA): TGCAGCGTTGGGGACAGCCACAATTCACCCCTCCACTTT. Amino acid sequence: CSVGDSHNSPLHF.

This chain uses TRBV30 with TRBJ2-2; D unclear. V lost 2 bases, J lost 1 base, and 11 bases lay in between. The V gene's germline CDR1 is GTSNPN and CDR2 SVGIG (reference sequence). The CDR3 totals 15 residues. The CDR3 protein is CAWSPSGLNTGELFF. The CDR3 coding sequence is TGTGCCTGGAGTCCATCAGGCCTGAACACCGGGGAGCTGTTTTTT.

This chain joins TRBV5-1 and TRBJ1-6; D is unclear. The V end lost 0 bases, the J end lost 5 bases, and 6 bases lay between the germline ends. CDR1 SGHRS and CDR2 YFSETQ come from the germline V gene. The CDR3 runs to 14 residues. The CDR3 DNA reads TGCGCCAGCAGCTTGGAGGGAGATAATTCACCCCTCCACTTT. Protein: CASSLEGDNSPLHF.

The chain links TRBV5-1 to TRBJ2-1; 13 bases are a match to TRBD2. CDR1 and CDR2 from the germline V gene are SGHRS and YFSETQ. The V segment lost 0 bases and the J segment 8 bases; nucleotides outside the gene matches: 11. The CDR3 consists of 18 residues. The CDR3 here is CASSLARLAGGHGDEQFF. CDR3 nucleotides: TGCGCCAGCAGCTTGGCTAGACTAGCGGGAGGTCACGGGGATGAGCAGTTCTTC.

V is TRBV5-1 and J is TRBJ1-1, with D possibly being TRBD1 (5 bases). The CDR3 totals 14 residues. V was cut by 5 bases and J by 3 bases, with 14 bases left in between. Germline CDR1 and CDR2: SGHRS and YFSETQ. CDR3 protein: CASRRASGYTEAFF. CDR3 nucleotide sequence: TGCGCCAGCAGGAGAGCCTCAGGGTACACTGAAGCTTTCTTT. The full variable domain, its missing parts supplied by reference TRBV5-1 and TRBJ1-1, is KAGVTQTPRYLIKTRGQQVTLSCSPISGHRSVSWYQQTPGQGLQFLFEYFSETQRNKGNFPGRFSGRQFSNSRSEMNVSTLELGDSALYLCASRRASGYTEAFFGQGTRLTVV.

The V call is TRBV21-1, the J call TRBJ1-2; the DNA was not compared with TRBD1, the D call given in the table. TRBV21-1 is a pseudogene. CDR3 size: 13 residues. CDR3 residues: CASSIYRNYGYTF. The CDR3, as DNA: TGTGCCAGCAGCATCTACAGAAACTATGGCTACACCTTC.

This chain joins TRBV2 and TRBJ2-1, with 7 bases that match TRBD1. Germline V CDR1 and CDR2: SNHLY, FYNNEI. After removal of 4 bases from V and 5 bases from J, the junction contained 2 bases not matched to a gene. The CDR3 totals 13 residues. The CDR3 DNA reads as TGTGCCAGCAGTGGTGGACAGGACAATGAGCAGTTCTTC. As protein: CASSGGQDNEQFF.

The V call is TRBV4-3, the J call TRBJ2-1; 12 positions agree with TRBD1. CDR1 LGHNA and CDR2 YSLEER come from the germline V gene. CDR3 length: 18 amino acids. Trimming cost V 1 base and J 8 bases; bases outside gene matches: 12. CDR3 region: CASSQGAAGTGGQDEQFF. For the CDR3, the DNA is TGCGCCAGCAGCCAAGGCGCGGCCGGGACAGGGGGCCAGGATGAGCAGTTCTTC.

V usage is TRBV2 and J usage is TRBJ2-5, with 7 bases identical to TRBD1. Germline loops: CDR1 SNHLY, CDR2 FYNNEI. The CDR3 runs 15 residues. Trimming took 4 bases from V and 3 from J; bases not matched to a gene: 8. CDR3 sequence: CASSGNRGREETQYF. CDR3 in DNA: TGTGCCAGCAGTGGGAACAGGGGTCGGGAAGAGACCCAGTACTTC. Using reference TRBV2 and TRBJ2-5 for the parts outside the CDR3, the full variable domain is EPEVTQTPSHQVTQMGQEVILRCVPISNHLYFYWYRQILGQKVEFLVSFYNNEISEKSEIFDDQFSVERPDGSNFTLKIRSTKLEDSAMYFCASSGNRGREETQYFGPGTRLLVL.

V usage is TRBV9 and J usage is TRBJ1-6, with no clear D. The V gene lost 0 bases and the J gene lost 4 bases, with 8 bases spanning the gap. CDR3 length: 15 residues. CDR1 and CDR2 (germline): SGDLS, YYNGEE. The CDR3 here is CASSVDAGYNSPLHF. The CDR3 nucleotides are TGTGCCAGCAGCGTAGATGCGGGTTATAATTCACCCCTCCACTTT.

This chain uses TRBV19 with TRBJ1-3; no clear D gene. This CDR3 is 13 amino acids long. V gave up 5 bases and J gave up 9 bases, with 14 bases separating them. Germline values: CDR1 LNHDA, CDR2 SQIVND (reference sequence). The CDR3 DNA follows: TGTGCCAGTAGTCAAACTGGGCAGACCACCATATATTTT. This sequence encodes CASSQTGQTTIYF.

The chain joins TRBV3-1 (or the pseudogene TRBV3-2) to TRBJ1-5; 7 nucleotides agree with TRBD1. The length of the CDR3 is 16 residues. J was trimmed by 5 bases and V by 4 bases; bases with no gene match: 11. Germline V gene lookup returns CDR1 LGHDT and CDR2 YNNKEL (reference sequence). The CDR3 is CASSPDPRQGDQPQHF. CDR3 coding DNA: TGTGCCAGCAGCCCCGACCCCAGGCAGGGGGATCAGCCCCAGCATTTT.

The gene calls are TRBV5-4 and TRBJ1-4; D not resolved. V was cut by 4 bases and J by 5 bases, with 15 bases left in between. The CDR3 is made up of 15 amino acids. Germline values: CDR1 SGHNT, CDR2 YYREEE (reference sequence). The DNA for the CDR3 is TGTGCCAGCAGCCCTAACAGCCGTGGGAATGAAAAACTGTTTTTT. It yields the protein CASSPNSRGNEKLFF.

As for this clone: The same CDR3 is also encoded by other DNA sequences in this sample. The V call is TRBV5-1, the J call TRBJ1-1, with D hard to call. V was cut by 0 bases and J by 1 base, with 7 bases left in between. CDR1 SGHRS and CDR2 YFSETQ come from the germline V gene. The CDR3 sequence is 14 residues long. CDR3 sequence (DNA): TGCGCCAGCAGCTTGGCCCGCGGGAACACTGAAGCTTTCTTT. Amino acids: CASSLARGNTEAFF.

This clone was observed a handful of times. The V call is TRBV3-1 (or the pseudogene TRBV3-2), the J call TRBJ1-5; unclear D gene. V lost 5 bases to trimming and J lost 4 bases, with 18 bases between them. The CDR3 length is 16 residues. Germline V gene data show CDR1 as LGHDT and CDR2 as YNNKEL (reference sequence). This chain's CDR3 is CASSYSLQRGNQPQHF. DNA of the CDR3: TGTGCCAGCAGCTATTCACTCCAAAGAGGAAATCAGCCCCAGCATTTT.